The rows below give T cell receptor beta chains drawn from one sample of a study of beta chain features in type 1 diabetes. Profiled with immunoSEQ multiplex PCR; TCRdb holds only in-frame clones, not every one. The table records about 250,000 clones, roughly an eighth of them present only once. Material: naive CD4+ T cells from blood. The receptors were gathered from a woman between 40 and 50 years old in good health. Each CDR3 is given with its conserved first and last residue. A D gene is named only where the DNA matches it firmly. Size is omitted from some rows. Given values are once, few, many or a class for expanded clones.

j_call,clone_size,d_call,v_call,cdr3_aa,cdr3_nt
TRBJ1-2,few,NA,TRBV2,CASSEGSWGGYTF,TGTGCCAGCAGTGAGGGAAGCTGGGGCGGCTACACCTTC
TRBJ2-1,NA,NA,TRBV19,CASTPWTDFSYNEQFF,TGTGCCAGTACCCCTTGGACAGACTTTTCCTACAATGAGCAGTTCTTC
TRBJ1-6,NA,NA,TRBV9,CASSVSTETPLHF,TGTGCCAGCAGCGTGTCGACAGAGACACCCCTCCACTTT
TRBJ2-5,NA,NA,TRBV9,CASSGDLIQETQYF,TGTGCCAGCAGCGGGGACTTGATCCAAGAGACCCAGTACTTC
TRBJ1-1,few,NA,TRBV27,CASRPLSWADSTEAFF,TGTGCCAGCAGGCCACTCTCGTGGGCAGATAGCACTGAAGCTTTCTTT
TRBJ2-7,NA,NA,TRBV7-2,CASSLYTYEQYF,TGTGCCAGCAGCTTATACACCTACGAGCAGTACTTC
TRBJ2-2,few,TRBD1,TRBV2,CASGTGISGELFF,TGTGCCAGCGGGACAGGGATCTCCGGGGAGCTGTTTTTT
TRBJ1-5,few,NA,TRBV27,CASSIEGNNQPQHF,TGTGCCAGCAGCATAGAGGGAAACAATCAGCCCCAGCATTTT
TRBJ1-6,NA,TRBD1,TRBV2,CASKTGGDSPLHF,TGTGCCAGCAAGACAGGGGGAGATTCACCCCTCCACTTT
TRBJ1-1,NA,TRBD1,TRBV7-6,CASAGGPEAFF,TGTGCCAGCGCAGGGGGTCCTGAAGCTTTCTTT
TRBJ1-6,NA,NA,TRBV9,CASSGVSGGSSYNSPLHF,TGTGCCAGCAGCGGGGTCTCGGGGGGGAGCTCCTATAATTCACCCCTCCACTTT
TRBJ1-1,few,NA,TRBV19,CASSIRGGNTEAFF,TGTGCCAGTAGTATAAGGGGAGGAAACACTGAAGCTTTCTTT
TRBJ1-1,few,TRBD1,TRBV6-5,CASTQRTGRAFF,TGTGCCAGCACCCAGAGGACAGGGAGAGCTTTCTTT
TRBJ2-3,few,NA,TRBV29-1,CSVWLLRGSKSGADTQYF,TGCAGCGTGTGGCTCTTACGGGGGTCGAAGAGTGGCGCAGATACGCAGTATTTT
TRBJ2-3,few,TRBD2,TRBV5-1,CASSPKPGLAGGGGTDTQYF,TGCGCCAGCAGCCCGAAACCGGGACTAGCGGGGGGCGGAGGCACAGATACGCAGTATTTT
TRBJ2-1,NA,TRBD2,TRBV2,CASSNLAGTRDEQFF,TGTGCCAGCAGTAATCTAGCGGGGACCCGTGATGAGCAGTTCTTC
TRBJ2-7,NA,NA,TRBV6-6,CASSTQGAPYEQYF,TGTGCCAGCAGTACTCAGGGTGCTCCCTACGAGCAGTACTTC
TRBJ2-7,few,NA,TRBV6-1,CAISLLDEQYF,TGTGCCATCTCCCTGCTAGACGAGCAGTACTTC
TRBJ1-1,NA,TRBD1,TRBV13,CASSQNRGGNTEAFF,TGTGCCAGCAGTCAGAACAGGGGGGGTAACACTGAAGCTTTCTTT
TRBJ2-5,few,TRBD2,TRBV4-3,CASSHGGETQYF,TGCGCCAGCAGCCACGGGGGGGAGACCCAGTACTTC
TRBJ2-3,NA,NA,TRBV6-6,CASSYEGTSTDTQYF,TGTGCCAGCAGTTATGAGGGGACTAGCACAGATACGCAGTATTTT
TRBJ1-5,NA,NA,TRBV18,CASSPTESNQPQHF,TGTGCCAGCTCACCAACGGAGAGCAATCAGCCCCAGCATTTT
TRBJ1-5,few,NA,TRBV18,CASSPLQDQPQHF,TGTGCCAGCTCACCACTACAGGATCAGCCCCAGCATTTT
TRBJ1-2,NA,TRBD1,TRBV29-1,CSANRGTYGYTF,TGCAGCGCAAACAGGGGTACCTATGGCTACACCTTC
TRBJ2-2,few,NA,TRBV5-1,CASSFSGSNTGELFF,TGCGCCAGCAGCTTTTCGGGGAGTAACACCGGGGAGCTGTTTTTT
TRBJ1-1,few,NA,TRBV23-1,CASSQSPTQGGIRTEAFF,TGCGCCAGCAGTCAATCGCCCACGCAGGGTGGGATAAGGACTGAAGCTTTCTTT
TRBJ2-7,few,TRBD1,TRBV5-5,CASSSQGYYEQYF,TGTGCCAGCAGCTCACAGGGGTACTACGAGCAGTACTTC
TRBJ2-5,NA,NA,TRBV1,CTSSQEGLAGGRETQYF,TGCACCAGCAGCCAAGAAGGGCTAGCGGGGGGCCGGGAGACCCAGTACTTC
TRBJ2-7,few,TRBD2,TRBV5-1,CASSHGTGGNEQYF,TGCGCCAGCAGCCACGGGACGGGAGGAAACGAGCAGTACTTC
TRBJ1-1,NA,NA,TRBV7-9,CASSLVAGGLGTEAFF,TGTGCCAGCAGCTTAGTGGCGGGCGGACTCGGGACTGAAGCTTTCTTT
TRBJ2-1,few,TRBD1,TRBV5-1,CASSWTGANEQFF,TGCGCCAGCAGCTGGACAGGGGCCAATGAGCAGTTCTTC
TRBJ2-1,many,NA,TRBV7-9,CASSFDGGPYNEQFF,TGTGCCAGCAGCTTCGACGGAGGCCCCTACAATGAGCAGTTCTTC
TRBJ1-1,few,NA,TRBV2,CATAGLMNTEAFF,TGTGCCACCGCAGGGCTCATGAACACTGAAGCTTTCTTT
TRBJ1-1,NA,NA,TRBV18,CASSRLGHTNTEAFF,TGTGCCAGCTCACGACTGGGACATACTAACACTGAAGCTTTCTTT
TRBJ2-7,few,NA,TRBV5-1,CASSLDGGGLGEQYF,TGCGCCAGCAGCTTGGATGGGGGGGGGCTGGGCGAGCAGTACTTC
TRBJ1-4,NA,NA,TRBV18,CASSPSGGNRNEKLFF,TGTGCCAGCTCACCATCCGGCGGGAATCGGAATGAAAAACTGTTTTTT
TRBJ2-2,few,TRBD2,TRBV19,CASTSLAGAGELFF,TGTGCCAGTACCTCACTAGCGGGGGCCGGGGAGCTGTTTTTT
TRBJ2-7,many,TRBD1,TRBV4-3,CASSQPGQGTYEQYF,TGCGCCAGCAGCCAGCCGGGACAGGGTACCTACGAGCAGTACTTC
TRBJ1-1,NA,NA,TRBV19,CASSPQGGPGTEAFF,TGTGCCAGTAGTCCCCAAGGGGGTCCGGGCACTGAAGCTTTCTTT
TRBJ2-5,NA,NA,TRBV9,CASSAGTYQETQYF,TGTGCCAGCAGCGCCGGGACTTACCAAGAGACCCAGTACTTC
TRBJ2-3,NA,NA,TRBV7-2,CASSSEYAGRFF,TGTGCCAGCAGCTCCGAATATGCGGGACGATTTTTT
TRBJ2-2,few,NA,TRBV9,CASSVATGANTGELFF,TGTGCCAGCAGCGTAGCAACAGGTGCGAACACCGGGGAGCTGTTTTTT
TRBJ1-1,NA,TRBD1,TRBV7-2,CASSQRTGRAEAFF,TGTGCCAGCAGCCAAAGGACAGGGAGGGCTGAAGCTTTCTTT
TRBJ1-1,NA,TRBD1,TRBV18,CASSPDRGPHGAFF,TGTGCCAGCTCACCGGACAGGGGGCCACATGGAGCTTTCTTT
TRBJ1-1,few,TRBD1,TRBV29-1,CSVVRGQGAFQIDTEAFF,TGCAGCGTTGTCCGGGGACAGGGGGCTTTTCAGATCGACACTGAAGCTTTCTTT
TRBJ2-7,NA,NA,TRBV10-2,CASINEQYF,TGCGCCAGCATCAACGAGCAGTACTTC
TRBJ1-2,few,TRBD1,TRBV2,CASTKTGENYGYTF,TGTGCCAGCACCAAAACAGGGGAAAACTATGGCTACACCTTC